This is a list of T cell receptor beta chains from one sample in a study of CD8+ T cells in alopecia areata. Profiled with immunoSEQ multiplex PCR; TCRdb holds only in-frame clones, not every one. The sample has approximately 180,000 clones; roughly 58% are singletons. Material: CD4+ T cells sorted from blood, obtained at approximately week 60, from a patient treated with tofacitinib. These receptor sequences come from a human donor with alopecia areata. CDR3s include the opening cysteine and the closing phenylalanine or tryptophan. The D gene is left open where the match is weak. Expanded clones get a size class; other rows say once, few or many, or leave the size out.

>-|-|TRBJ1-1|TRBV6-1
TGTGCCAGCAGTGAACGCCATGGGGGAACTGAAGCTTTCTTT
CASSERHGGTEAFF
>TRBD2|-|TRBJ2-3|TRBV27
TGTGCCAGCAGTTTAGTAGCGGGCGGTGCCTTCGTCGCAGATACGCAGTATTTT
CASSLVAGGAFVADTQYF
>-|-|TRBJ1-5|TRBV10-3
TGTGCCATCCGCTCCGATGCGGGGGGCTATCAGCCCCAGCATTTT
CAIRSDAGGYQPQHF
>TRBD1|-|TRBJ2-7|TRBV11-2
TGTGCCAGCAGCGACGGGACAGACTACGAGCAGTACTTC
CASSDGTDYEQYF
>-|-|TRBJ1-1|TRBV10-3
TGTGCCATCAGTGAGTCGCCCCCTGAAGCTTTCTTT
CAISESPPEAFF
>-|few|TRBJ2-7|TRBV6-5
TGTGCCAGCAGGAAGCCGGGACCGCGCTACGAGCAGTACTTC
CASRKPGPRYEQYF
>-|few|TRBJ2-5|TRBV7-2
TGTGCCAGCAGCTTAAAGACCCAGTACTTC
CASSLKTQYF
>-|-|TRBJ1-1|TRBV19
TGTGCCAGTAGTGCGGCCTTCCGGATGAACACTGAAGCTTTCTTT
CASSAAFRMNTEAFF
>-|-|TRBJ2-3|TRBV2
TGTGCCAGCAGTGATCGGAGTACGCAGTATTTT
CASSDRSTQYF
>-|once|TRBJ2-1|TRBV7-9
TGTGCCAGCAGCCTAACCGGGCTCACGGAGGCCAATGAGCAGTTCTTC
CASSLTGLTEANEQFF
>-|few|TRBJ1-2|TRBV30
TGTGCCTGTTTGGGATATGGCTACACCTTC
CACLGYGYTF
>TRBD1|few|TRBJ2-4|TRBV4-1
TGCGCCAGCAGCTCCCCCGGGACAGGGGGTTTCAGAAACATTCAGTACTTC
CASSSPGTGGFRNIQYF
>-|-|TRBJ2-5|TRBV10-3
TGTGCCATTTCCCTTGGAGAGACCCAGTACTTC
CAISLGETQYF
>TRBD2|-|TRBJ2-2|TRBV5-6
TGTGCCAGCAGAAAAGGACTAGCTTCTACCGGGGAGCTGTTTTTT
CASRKGLASTGELFF
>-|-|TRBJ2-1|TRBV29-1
TGCAGCGTTGTCCCAGGTGGGGGCAATGAGCAGTTCTTC
CSVVPGGGNEQFF
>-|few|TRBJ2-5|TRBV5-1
TGCGCCAGCACTTGGAATGAAGAGACCCAGTACTTC
CASTWNEETQYF
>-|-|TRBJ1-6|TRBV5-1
TGCGCCAGCAGCTTTCGGGACACCTCACCCCTCCACTTT
CASSFRDTSPLHF
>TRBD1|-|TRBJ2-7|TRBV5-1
TGCGCCAGCAGCTTGGATGGGACAGTGGGCCGCGAGCAGTACTTC
CASSLDGTVGREQYF
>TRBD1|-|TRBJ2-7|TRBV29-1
TGCAGCGTAACCGGGACAGGGGACGAGCAGTACTTC
CSVTGTGDEQYF
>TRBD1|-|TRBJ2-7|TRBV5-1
TGCGCCAGCAGCTTGAGACAGGGGGCGACCGGGTCCTACGAGCAGTACTTC
CASSLRQGATGSYEQYF
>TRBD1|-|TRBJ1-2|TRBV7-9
TGTGCCAGCAGCCCCCGGCAGGGGGACTATTCATTCAACTATGGCTACACCTTC
CASSPRQGDYSFNYGYTF
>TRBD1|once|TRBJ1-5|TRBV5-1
TGCGCCAGCAGCACCGGGACAGGGACTAATCAGCCCCAGCATTTT
CASSTGTGTNQPQHF
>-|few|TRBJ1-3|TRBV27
TGTGCCAGCAGGCGTTGGGAGGGCTTGAGCTCTGGAAACACCATATATTTT
CASRRWEGLSSGNTIYF
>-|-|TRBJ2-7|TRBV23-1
TGCGCCAGCCGGCTGACAGAAGCCTACGAGCAGTACTTC
CASRLTEAYEQYF